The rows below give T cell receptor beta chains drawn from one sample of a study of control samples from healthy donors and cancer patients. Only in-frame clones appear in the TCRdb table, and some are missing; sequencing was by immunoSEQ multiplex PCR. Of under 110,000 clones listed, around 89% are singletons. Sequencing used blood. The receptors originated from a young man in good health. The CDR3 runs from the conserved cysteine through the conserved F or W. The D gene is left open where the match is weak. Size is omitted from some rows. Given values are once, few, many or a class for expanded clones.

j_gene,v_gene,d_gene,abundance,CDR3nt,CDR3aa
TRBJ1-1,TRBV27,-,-,TGTGCCAGCAGTTTAGATATGAACACTGAAGCTTTCTTT,CASSLDMNTEAFF
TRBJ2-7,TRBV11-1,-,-,TGTGCCAGCAGCTTAGAAGCCAGTGCCTACGAGCAGTACTTC,CASSLEASAYEQYF
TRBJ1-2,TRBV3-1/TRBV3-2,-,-,TGTGCCAGCAGCCAAGCCGTCCAGAAGGGTGGCTACACCTTC,CASSQAVQKGGYTF
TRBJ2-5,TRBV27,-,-,TGTGCCAGCAGTTTAGGAGGGGCCCCGGAGACCCAGTACTTC,CASSLGGAPETQYF
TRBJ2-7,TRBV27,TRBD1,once,TGTGCCAGCAGTTCCATCGGGACAGGGGAGTACGAGCAGTACTTC,CASSSIGTGEYEQYF
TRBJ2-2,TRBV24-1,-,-,TGTGCCACCAGTGAAGGGGACGTCCGCGAACACCGGGGAGCTGTTTTT,CATSEGDVREHRGAVF
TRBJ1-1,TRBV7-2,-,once,TGTGCCAGCAGCTTACCCGACGGGCTTGAAGCTTTCTTT,CASSLPDGLEAFF
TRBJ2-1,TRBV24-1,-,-,TGTGCCACCAGTGATCTAACAGGGAGGGGGCAGTTCTTC,CATSDLTGRGQFF
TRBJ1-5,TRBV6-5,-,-,TGTGCCAGCAGGGGGCAGCGCCTCAATCAGCCCCAGCATTTT,CASRGQRLNQPQHF
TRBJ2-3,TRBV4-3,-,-,TGCGCCAGCAGCCAAGGGACAGCGGACCCCACAGATACGCAGTATTTT,CASSQGTADPTDTQYF
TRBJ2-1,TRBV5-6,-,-,TGTGCCAGCAGCTCAGGCGGGGTGAATGAGCAGTTCTTC,CASSSGGVNEQFF
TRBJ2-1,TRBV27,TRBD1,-,TGTGCCAGCAGTTGGACAGGAATATACAATGAGCAGTTCTTC,CASSWTGIYNEQFF
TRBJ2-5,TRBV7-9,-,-,TGTGCCAGCAGTCTAGCCGGGGCCTTTCAAGAGACCCAGTACTTC,CASSLAGAFQETQYF
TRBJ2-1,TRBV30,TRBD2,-,TGTGCCTGGAGCCTCAGCGGGGGGATCTATGAGCAGTTCTTC,CAWSLSGGIYEQFF
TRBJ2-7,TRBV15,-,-,TGTGCCACCAGCAGGGGGGACGCTAAGGCCTACGAGCAGTACTTC,CATSRGDAKAYEQYF
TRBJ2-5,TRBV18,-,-,TGTGCCAGCTCCCGTGGGCGAGGAGAGACCCAGTACTTC,CASSRGRGETQYF
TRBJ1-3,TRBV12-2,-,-,TGTGCAAGTCGCTCCAGACGAGGGCTAAACACCATATATTTT,CASRSRRGLNTIYF
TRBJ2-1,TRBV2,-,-,TGTGCCAGCAGGGCCGGGGACGCCTACAATGAGCAGTTCTTC,CASRAGDAYNEQFF
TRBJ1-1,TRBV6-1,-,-,TGTGCCAGCAGTTATGGTCGGGAGACTGAAGCTTTCTTT,CASSYGRETEAFF
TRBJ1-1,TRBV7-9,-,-,TGTGCCAGCAGTCCATGGGGGTCTACTGAAGCTTTCTTT,CASSPWGSTEAFF
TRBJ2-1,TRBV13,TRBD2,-,TGTGCCAGCTCCGACCCGGGACTAGCGGGAGTAGATGAGCAGTTCTTC,CASSDPGLAGVDEQFF
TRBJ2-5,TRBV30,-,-,TGTGCCTGGAGTGGGGGGGGCTGGGAGACCCAGTACTTC,CAWSGGGWETQYF
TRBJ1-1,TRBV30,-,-,TGTGCCTGGAGTGGGGACTTCGCGAACACTGAAGCTTTCTTT,CAWSGDFANTEAFF
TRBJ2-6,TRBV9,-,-,TGTGCCAGCAGCCCCCGGGTTACTGGGGCCAACGTCCTGACTTTC,CASSPRVTGANVLTF
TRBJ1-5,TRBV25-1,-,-,TGTGCCACCGGGACCCGGGGCAATCAGCCCCAGCATTTT,CATGTRGNQPQHF
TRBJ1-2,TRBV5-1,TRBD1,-,TGCGCCAGCAGCTTGGCCGGGACAGACTATGGCTACACCTTC,CASSLAGTDYGYTF
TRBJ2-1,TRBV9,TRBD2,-,TGTGCCAGCAGCGCGCCGCCGGGACTAGCGGGAGCGAATGAGCAGTTCTTC,CASSAPPGLAGANEQFF
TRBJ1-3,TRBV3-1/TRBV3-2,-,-,TGTGCCAGCAGCCCCCGGAACTCTGGAAACACCATATATTTT,CASSPRNSGNTIYF